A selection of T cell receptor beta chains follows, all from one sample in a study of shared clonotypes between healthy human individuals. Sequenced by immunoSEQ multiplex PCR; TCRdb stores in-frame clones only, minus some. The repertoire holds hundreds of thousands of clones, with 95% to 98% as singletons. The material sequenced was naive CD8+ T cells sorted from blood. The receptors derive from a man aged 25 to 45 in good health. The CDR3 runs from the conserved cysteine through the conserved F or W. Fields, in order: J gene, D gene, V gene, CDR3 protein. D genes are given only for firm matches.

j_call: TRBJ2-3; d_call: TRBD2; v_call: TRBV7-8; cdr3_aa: CASSLGEGLDTDTQYF
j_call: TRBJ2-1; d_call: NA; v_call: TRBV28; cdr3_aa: CASSSKGSPLNNEQFF
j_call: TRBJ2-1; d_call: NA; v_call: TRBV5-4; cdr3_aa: CASSFGRDKGGEQFF
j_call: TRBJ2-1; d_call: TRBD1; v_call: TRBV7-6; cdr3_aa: CASSSPGTGVNEQFF
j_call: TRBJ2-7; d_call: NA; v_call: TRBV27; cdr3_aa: CASSPTDGTYEQYF
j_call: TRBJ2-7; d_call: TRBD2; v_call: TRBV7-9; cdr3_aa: CASSSTSGDYEQYF
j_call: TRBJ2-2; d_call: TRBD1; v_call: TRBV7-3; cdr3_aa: CASSRGQGDPGELFF
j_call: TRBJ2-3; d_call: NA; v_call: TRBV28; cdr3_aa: CASSLLWPASPNTDTQYF
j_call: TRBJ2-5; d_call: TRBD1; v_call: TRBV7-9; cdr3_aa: CASSHARTGEETQYF
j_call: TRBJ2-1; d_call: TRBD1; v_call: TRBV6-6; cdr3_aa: CASSYSPGTERVEQFF
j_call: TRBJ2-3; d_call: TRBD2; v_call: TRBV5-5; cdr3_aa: CASSLALGLDLTDTQYF
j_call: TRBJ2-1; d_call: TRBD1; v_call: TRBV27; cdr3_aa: CASSRDRGTYNEQFF
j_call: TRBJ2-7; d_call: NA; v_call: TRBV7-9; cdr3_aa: CASSTVRWGLYEQYF
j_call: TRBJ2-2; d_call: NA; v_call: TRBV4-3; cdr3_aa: CASSQLLGGTGELFF
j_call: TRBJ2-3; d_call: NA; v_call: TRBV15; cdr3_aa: CATSSDTDTQYF
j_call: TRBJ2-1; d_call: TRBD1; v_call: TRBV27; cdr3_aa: CASIAGGAYNEQFF
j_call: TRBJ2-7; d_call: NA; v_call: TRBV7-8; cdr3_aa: CASSPSPGTTSYEQYF
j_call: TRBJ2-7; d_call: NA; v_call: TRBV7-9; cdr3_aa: CASSLADAAYEQYF
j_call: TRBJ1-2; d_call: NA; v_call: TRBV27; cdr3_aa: CASSTYGSGYTF
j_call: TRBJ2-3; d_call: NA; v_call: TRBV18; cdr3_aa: CASSPGTISTDTQYF